This T cell receptor beta chain was observed in a study of monozygotic twins with inflammatory bowel disease. The germline gives CDR1 DFQATT, CDR2 SNEGSKA (reference sequence). CDR3 length: 14 amino acids. Blood samples of roughly 2.5 ml were drawn from every donor. Whole blood supplied total RNA, and T cells were not sorted. TCRdb reprocessed the 5' RACE reads; each CDR3 protein has one entry and no DNA is given. This sample's table has a few hundred thousand distinct CDR3 sequences. Sequenced material: blood. This TCR was recovered from a human donor with ulcerative colitis or Crohn's disease, or a healthy co-twin of an affected twin (not recorded which). This chain connects TRBV20-1 to TRBJ1-1; there is no DNA to check the TCRdb D call of TRBD1. The CDR3 here is CSALHTYRGGTAFF.